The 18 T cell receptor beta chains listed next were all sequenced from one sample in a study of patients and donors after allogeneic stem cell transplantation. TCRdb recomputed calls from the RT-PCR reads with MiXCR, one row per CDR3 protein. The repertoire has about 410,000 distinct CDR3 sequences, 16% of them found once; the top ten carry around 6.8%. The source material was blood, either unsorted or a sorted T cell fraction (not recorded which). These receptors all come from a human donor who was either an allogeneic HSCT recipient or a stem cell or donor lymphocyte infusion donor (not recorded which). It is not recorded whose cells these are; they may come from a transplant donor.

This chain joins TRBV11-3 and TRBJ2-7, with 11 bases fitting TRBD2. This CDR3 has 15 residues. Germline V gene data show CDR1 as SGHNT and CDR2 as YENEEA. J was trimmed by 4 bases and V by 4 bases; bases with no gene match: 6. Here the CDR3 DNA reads TGTGCCAGCAGCTCGGGACTAGCGGTGAAGTACGAGCAGTACTTC. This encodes CASSSGLAVKYEQYF. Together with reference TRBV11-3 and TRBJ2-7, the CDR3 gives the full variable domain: EAGVVQSPRYKIIEKKQPVAFWCNPISGHNTLYWYLQNLGQGPELLIRYENEEAVDDSQLPKDRFSAERLKGVDSTLKIQPAELGDSAVYLCASSSGLAVKYEQYFGPGTRLTVT.

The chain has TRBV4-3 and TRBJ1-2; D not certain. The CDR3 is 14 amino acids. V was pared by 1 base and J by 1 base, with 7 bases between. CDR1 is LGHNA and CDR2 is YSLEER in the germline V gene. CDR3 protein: CASSQGVSNYGYTF. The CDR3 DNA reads TGCGCCAGCAGCCAAGGGGTCAGTAACTATGGCTACACCTTC.

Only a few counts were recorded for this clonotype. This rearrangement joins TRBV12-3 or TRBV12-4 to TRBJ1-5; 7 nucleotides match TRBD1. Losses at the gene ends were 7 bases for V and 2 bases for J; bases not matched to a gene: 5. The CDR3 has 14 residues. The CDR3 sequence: CASKTGQGNQPQHF. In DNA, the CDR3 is TGTGCCAGCAAGACCGGACAGGGCAATCAGCCCCAGCATTTT.

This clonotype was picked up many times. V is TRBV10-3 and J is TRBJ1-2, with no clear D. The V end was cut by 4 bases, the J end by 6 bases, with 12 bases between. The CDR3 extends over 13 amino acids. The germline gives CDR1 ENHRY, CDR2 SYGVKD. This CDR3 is CAISVLGGHGYTF. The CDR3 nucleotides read TGTGCCATCAGTGTTTTAGGAGGTCATGGCTACACCTTC.

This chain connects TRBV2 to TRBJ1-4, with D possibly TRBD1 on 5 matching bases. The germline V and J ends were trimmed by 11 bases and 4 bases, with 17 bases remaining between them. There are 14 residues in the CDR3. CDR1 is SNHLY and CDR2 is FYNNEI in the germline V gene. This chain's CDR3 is CAGTSGRVNEKLFF. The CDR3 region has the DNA TGTGCCGGAACCTCGGGACGGGTTAATGAAAAACTGTTTTTT.

CDR3 sequence reads: CSVPQGLGTEAFF. CDR3 in DNA: TGCAGTGTCCCACAGGGCCTCGGGACTGAAGCTTTCTTT. The chain links TRBV20-1 to TRBJ1-1; tentatively, D is TRBD1 (6 bases). The ends were cut back, 7 bases at V and 5 bases at J, with 17 bases in the middle. Germline CDR1 DFQATT, CDR2 SNEGSKA (reference sequence). The CDR3 sequence is 13 residues long.

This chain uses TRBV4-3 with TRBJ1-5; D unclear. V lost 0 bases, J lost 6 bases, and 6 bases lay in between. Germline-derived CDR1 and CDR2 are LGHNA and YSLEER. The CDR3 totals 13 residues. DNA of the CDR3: TGCGCCAGCAGCCAAGAGCGAGCTCAGCCCCAGCATTTT. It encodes CASSQERAQPQHF.

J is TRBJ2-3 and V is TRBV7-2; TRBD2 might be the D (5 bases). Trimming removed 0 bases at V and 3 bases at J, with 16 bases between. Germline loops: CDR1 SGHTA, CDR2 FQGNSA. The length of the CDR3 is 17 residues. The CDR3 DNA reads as TGTGCCAGCAGCTTAGCTGGGCGGGCCGCAGGAACAGATACGCAGTATTTT. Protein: CASSLAGRAAGTDTQYF. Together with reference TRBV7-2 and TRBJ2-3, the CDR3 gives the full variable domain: GAGVSQSPSNKVTEKGKDVELRCDPISGHTALYWYRQSLGQGLEFLIYFQGNSAPDKSGLPSDRFSAERTGGSVSTLTIQRTQQEDSAVYLCASSLAGRAAGTDTQYFGPGTRLTVL.

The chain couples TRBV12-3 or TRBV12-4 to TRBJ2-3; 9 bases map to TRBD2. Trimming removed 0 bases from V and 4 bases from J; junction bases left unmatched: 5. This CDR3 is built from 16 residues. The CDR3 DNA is TGTGCCAGCAGTTTAGCCGAGCGGGAGGCCGCAGATACGCAGTATTTT. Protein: CASSLAEREAADTQYF.

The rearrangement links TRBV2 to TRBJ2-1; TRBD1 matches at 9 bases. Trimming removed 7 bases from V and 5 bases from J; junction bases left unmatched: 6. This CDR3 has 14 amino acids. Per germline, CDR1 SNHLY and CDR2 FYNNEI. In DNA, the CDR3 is TGTGCCAGCACAACGGGACAGGGTAACAATGAGCAGTTCTTC. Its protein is CASTTGQGNNEQFF.

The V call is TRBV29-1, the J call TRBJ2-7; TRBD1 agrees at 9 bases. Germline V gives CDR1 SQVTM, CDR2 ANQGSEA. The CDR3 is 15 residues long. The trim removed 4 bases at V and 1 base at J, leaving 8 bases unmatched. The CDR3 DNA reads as TGCAGCGTTGTTGGAGAGGACAGGGGTTCCTACGAGCAGTACTTC. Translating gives CSVVGEDRGSYEQYF.

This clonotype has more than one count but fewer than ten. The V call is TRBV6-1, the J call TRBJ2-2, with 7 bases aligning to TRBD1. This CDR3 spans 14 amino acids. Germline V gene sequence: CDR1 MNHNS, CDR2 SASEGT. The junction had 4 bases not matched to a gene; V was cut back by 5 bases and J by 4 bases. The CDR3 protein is CASSRDRPTGELFF. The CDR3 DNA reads TGTGCCAGCAGTCGGGACAGACCCACCGGGGAGCTGTTTTTT.

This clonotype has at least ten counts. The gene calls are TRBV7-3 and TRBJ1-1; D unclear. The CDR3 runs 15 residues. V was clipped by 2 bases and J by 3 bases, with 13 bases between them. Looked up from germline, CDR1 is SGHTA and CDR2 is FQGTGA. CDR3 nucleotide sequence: TGTGCCAGCAGCTTAGTTGGAAATCTGGACACTGAAGCTTTCTTT. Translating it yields CASSLVGNLDTEAFF.

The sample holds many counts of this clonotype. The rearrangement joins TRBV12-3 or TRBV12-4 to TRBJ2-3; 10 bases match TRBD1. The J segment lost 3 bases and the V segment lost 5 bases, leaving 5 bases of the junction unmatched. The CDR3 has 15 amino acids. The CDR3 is CASSPRTGGTDTQYF. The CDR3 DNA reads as TGTGCCAGCAGTCCCAGGACAGGGGGAACAGATACGCAGTATTTT.

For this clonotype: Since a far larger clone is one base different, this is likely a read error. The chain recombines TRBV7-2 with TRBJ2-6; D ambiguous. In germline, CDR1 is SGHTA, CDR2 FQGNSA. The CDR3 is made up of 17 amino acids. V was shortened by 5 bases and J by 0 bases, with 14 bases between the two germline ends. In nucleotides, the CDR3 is TGTGCCAGCAGCCCTTCCTTCGCGTTCTCTGGGGCCAACGTCCTGACTTTC. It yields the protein CASSPSFAFSGANVLTF.

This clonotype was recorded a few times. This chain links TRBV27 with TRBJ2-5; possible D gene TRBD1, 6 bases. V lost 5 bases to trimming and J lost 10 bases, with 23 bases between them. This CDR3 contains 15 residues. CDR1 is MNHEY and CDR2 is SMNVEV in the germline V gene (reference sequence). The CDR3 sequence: CASSLTGTPQVGQYF. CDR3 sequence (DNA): TGTGCCAGCAGTCTGACCGGGACACCCCAAGTGGGCCAGTACTTC.

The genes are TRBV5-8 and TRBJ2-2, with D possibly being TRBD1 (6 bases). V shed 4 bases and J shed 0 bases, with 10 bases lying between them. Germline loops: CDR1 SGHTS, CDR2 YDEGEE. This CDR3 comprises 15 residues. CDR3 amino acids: CASSQGHPNTGELFF. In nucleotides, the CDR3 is TGTGCCAGCAGCCAGGGGCACCCGAACACCGGGGAGCTGTTTTTT.

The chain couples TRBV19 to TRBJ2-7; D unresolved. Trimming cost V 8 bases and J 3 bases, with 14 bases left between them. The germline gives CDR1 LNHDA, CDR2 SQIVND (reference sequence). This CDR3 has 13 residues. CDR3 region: CASGPNTDYEQYF. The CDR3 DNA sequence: TGTGCCAGTGGACCCAACACCGACTACGAGCAGTACTTC. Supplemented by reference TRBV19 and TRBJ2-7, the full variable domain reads DGGITQSPKYLFRKEGQNVTLSCEQNLNHDAMYWYRQDPGQGLRLIYYSQIVNDFQKGDIAEGYSVSREKKESFPLTVTSAQKNPTAFYLCASGPNTDYEQYFGPGTRLTVT.